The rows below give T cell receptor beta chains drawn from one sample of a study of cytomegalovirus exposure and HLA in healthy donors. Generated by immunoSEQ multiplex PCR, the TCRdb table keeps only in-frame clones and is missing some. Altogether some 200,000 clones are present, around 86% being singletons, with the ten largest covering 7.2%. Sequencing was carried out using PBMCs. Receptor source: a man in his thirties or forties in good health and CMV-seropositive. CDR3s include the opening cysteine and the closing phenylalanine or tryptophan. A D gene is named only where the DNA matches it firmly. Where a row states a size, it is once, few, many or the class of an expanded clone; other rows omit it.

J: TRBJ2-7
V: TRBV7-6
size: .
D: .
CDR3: CASSRSRDYEQYF
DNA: TGTGCCAGCAGCCGGAGTCGGGACTACGAGCAGTACTTC

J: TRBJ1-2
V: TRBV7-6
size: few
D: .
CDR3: CASSLGGSTENYGYTF
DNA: TGTGCCAGCAGCTTAGGAGGATCGACAGAGAACTATGGCTACACCTTC

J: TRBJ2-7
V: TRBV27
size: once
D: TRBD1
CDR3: CASSTPGQDYEQYF
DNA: TGTGCCAGCAGTACCCCGGGACAGGATTACGAGCAGTACTTC

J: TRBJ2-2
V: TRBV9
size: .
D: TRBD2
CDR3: CASSVGTSVNTGELFF
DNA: TGTGCCAGCAGCGTTGGGACTAGCGTTAACACCGGGGAGCTGTTTTTT

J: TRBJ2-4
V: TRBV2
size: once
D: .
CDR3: CAGRPGHNLILAKNIQYF
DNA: TGTGCCGGTAGACCGGGACATAATCTGATTCTAGCCAAAAACATTCAGTACTTC

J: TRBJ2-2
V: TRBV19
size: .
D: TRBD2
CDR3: CASSPWGGDTGELFF
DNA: TGTGCCAGTAGTCCCTGGGGAGGGGACACCGGGGAGCTGTTTTTT

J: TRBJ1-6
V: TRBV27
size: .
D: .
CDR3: CASSLRQGPSYNSPLHF
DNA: TGTGCCAGCAGTTTACGGCAGGGGCCTTCCTATAATTCACCCCTCCACTTT

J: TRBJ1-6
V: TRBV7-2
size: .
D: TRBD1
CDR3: CASSQESGQINSPLHF
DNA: TGTGCCAGCAGCCAAGAATCGGGACAGATTAATTCACCCCTCCACTTT

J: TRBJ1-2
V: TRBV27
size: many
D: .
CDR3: CASSLSPGWYHGYTF
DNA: TGTGCCAGCAGTTTATCTCCAGGGTGGTACCATGGCTACACCTTC

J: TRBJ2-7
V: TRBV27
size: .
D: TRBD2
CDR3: CASSPSLADFPYEQYF
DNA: TGTGCCAGCAGTCCCTCCCTAGCGGACTTTCCTTACGAGCAGTACTTC

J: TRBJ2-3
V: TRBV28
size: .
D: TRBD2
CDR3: CASSLFSRAGAADTQYF
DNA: TGTGCCAGCAGTTTATTTTCGAGAGCGGGAGCCGCAGATACGCAGTATTTT

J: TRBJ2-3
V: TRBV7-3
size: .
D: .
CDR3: CASSPSLTVGGTDTQYF
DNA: TGTGCCAGCAGCCCGAGTTTGACCGTGGGTGGCACAGATACGCAGTATTTT

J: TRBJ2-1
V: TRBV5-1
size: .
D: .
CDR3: CASSLEIDNEQFF
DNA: TGCGCCAGCAGCTTGGAAATCGACAATGAGCAGTTCTTC

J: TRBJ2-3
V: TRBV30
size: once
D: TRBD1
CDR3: CAWTGGSTDTQYF
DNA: TGTGCCTGGACAGGGGGAAGCACAGATACGCAGTATTTT

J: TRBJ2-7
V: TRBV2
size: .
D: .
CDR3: CASMAGSAYEQYF
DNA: TGTGCCAGTATGGCCGGCTCGGCCTACGAGCAGTACTTC

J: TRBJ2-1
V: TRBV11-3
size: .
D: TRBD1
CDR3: CATTTGSSYNEQFF
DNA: TGTGCCACGACGACAGGGAGCTCCTACAATGAGCAGTTCTTC

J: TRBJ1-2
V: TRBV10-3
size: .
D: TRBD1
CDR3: CAISSRGDGYTF
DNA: TGTGCCATCAGCTCCAGGGGGGATGGCTACACCTTC

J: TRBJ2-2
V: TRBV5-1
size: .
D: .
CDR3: CASSLNGGELFF
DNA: TGCGCCAGCAGCTTGAATGGCGGGGAGCTGTTTTTT